The clone carrying this TCR beta chain was counted many times. These data are taken from a study of T cells in Graves' hyperthyroidism and ophthalmopathy. As for the study in general: Before treatment of any kind, peripheral blood was taken at initial diagnosis.

Template material for amplifying TCR beta CDR3 regions consisted of RNA transcripts. Researchers ran a first-round RT-PCR on the TCR CDR3 using the HTBI primer set. In TCRdb, the multiplex PCR reads were re-called with MiXCR into one record per CDR3 protein. The sample records more than 500,000 distinct CDR3 sequences, 15% to 20% being singletons. J was trimmed by 4 bases and V by 4 bases; bases with no gene match: 16. CDR1 and CDR2 (germline): LGHNT, FRNRAP. The CDR3 contains 18 residues. Reasons for excluding patients were uncontrolled infection, other autoimmune disease, pregnancy or lactation. Using over 8.5 ml of fresh peripheral blood, PBMCs were prepared.

The rearrangement links TRBV12-5 to TRBJ2-3, with 8 nucleotides matching TRBD2. This clonotype was sampled from a woman under 40 with Graves' ophthalmopathy. Sequencing was carried out using blood. CDR3 protein: CASGSRFGAGVGADTQYF. CDR3 sequence (DNA): TGTGCTAGTGGTTCGCGCTTTGGAGCGGGAGTAGGGGCAGATACGCAGTATTTT.